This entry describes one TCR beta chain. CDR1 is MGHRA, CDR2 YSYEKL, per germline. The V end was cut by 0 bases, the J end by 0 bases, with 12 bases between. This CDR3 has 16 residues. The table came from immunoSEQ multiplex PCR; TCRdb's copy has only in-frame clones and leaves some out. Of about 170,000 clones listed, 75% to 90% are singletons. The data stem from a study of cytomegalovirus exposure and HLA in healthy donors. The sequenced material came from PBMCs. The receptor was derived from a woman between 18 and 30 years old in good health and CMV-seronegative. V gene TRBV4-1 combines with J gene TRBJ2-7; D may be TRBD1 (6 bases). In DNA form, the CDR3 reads TGCGCCAGCAGCCAAGATCCCCAAGGGGGCTCCTACGAGCAGTACTTC. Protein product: CASSQDPQGGSYEQYF.